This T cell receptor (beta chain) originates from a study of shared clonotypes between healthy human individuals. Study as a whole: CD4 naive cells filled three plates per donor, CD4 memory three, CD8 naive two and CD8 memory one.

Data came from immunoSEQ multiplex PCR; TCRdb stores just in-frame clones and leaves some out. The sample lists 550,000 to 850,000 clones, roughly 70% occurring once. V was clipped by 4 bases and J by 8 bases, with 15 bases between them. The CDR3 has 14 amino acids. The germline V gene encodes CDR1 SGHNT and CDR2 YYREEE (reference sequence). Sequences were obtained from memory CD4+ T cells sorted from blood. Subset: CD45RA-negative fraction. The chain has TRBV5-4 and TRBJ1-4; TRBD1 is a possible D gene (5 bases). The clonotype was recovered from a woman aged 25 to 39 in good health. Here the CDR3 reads CASSTQGPTEKLFF. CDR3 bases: TGTGCCAGCAGCACCCAGGGCCCTACCGAAAAACTGTTTTTT.